This TCR beta chain was profiled in a study of blood T cell repertoires in COVID-19. Study-level information: Sites in the United States, Italy and Spain provided acute and convalescent COVID-19 samples. T cells, B-cell-depleted T cells, or PBMCs provided the cDNA or gDNA that served as material.

V shed 4 bases and J shed 3 bases, with 18 bases lying between them. Germline V lookup: CDR1 MDHEN, CDR2 SYDVKM. This CDR3 comprises 16 residues. Original analysis: Amplifying reference gene primers gave estimates of nucleated cell counts. Clones were read by immunoSEQ multiplex PCR, and TCRdb kept only the in-frame ones, dropping some. That table is the source of V, J and clone size, and D and trimming were worked out from the DNA. Of about 140,000 clones in the sample, about four fifths were seen once. The sequenced sample was peripheral blood. The origin of this receptor is an older woman with acute or convalescent COVID-19. The V gene is TRBV28, the J gene TRBJ1-1, with D possibly being TRBD1 (6 bases). The CDR3 protein is CASSYGAGTYDTEAFF. The CDR3 nucleotides are TGTGCCAGCAGTTACGGGGCAGGGACATACGACACTGAAGCTTTCTTT.